These 30 T cell receptor beta chains share one sample of origin, sequenced in a study of somatic mutations in cytotoxic T cells in rheumatoid arthritis. Assay used: immunoSEQ multiplex PCR; TCRdb lists only in-frame clones, some missing. The data contain 8,000 to 11,000 clones, 65% to 85% of them singletons. The source material was CD8+ T cells sorted from blood. The receptors originated from a woman in her forties or fifties in good health.

The V call is TRBV7-9, the J call TRBJ2-1, with D maybe TRBD1 (6 bases). The V gene's germline CDR1 is SEHNR and CDR2 FQNEAQ (reference sequence). The germline V and J ends were trimmed by 5 bases and 0 bases, with 14 bases remaining between them. The CDR3 has 16 residues. CDR3 nucleotide sequence: TGTGCCAGCAGCCCACTCACAGGGAACTCCTACAATGAGCAGTTCTTC. Translated, it gives CASSPLTGNSYNEQFF.

The genes are TRBV6-6 and TRBJ2-2; maybe TRBD1 (7 bases). This CDR3 is built from 16 residues. With 4 bases removed from V and 1 base from J, the gap between germline ends came to 13 bases. Germline values: CDR1 MNHNY, CDR2 SVGAGI (reference sequence). The chain's CDR3 is CASSWPRGENTGELFF. The CDR3 region has the DNA TGTGCCAGCAGTTGGCCCAGGGGGGAGAACACCGGGGAGCTGTTTTTT.

The chain joins TRBV2 to TRBJ2-7, with 10 bases aligning to TRBD1. Germline V gene lookup returns CDR1 SNHLY and CDR2 FYNNEI. This CDR3 comprises 14 residues. The J segment lost 3 bases and the V segment lost 6 bases, leaving 5 bases of the junction unmatched. The CDR3 loop is CASSETGGGYEQYF. The CDR3 region has the DNA TGTGCCAGCAGCGAGACAGGGGGCGGCTACGAGCAGTACTTC. Drawing the rest from reference TRBV2 and TRBJ2-7, the complete variable domain is EPEVTQTPSHQVTQMGQEVILRCVPISNHLYFYWYRQILGQKVEFLVSFYNNEISEKSEIFDDQFSVERPDGSNFTLKIRSTKLEDSAMYFCASSETGGGYEQYFGPGTRLTVT.

This sequence joins TRBV7-9 and TRBJ2-1; 7 bases match TRBD2. Trimming removed 3 bases from V and 5 bases from J; junction bases left unmatched: 1. Per germline, CDR1 SEHNR and CDR2 FQNEAQ (reference sequence). This CDR3 has 13 residues. CDR3: CASSFGRDNEQFF. CDR3 in DNA: TGTGCCAGCAGCTTTGGGAGGGACAATGAGCAGTTCTTC.

This clone has more than one count but fewer than ten. The chain has TRBV4-3 and TRBJ1-6, with 9 bases identical to TRBD1. The CDR3 is 12 residues long. Germline V gene lookup returns CDR1 LGHNA and CDR2 YSLEER. After removal of 8 bases from V and 9 bases from J, the junction contained 2 bases not matched to a gene. The CDR3 DNA reads as TGCGCCAGCGGACAGGGGAGTTCACCCCTCCACTTT. Translation: CASGQGSSPLHF.

The chain is built from TRBV28 and TRBJ2-1, with D unclear. V gave up 2 bases and J gave up 6 bases, with 5 bases separating them. Germline CDR1 reads MDHEN; CDR2 reads SYDVKM. The CDR3 runs to 12 residues. CDR3: CASSLGFNEQFF. The DNA for the CDR3 is TGTGCCAGCAGTTTAGGCTTCAATGAGCAGTTCTTC. The full variable domain, with the rest looked up from reference TRBV28 and TRBJ2-1, is DVKVTQSSRYLVKRTGEKVFLECVQDMDHENMFWYRQDPGLGLRLIYFSYDVKMKEKGDIPEGYSVSREKKERFSLILESASTNQTSMYLCASSLGFNEQFFGPGTRLTVL.

The CDR3 region has the DNA TGTGCCAGCAGTCCTCCATTAACCGGGACTAGCACAGATACGCAGTATTTT. It is translated as CASSPPLTGTSTDTQYF. This chain connects TRBV28 to TRBJ2-3; TRBD2 might be the D (6 bases). Germline V lookup: CDR1 MDHEN, CDR2 SYDVKM. V shed 5 bases and J shed 0 bases, with 18 bases lying between them. This CDR3 has 17 amino acids.

V and J are TRBV6-1 and TRBJ2-3; 9 bases map to TRBD1. The CDR3 covers 16 residues. J lost 0 bases, V lost 4 bases, and 5 bases had no gene match. Germline lookup yields CDR1 MNHNS and CDR2 SASEGT. The CDR3 sequence: CASSVGQGGSTDTQYF. CDR3 coding DNA: TGTGCCAGCAGTGTGGGACAGGGTGGGAGCACAGATACGCAGTATTTT.

The V gene is TRBV5-8, the J gene TRBJ1-1; no clear D gene. The CDR3 is 12 residues long. V was shortened by 0 bases and J by 5 bases, with 5 bases between the two germline ends. CDR1 and CDR2 from the germline V gene are SGHTS and YDEGEE. The CDR3 region has the DNA TGTGCCAGCAGCTTGGTCCGGACTGAAGCTTTCTTT. This translates into CASSLVRTEAFF.

This chain connects TRBV27 to TRBJ1-2, with 7 bases that match TRBD1. The CDR3 is 13 residues long. V shed 7 bases and J 4 bases; nucleotides not matched to a gene: 6. CDR1 is MNHEY and CDR2 is SMNVEV in the germline V gene (reference sequence). The CDR3 is CASTNGTAYGYTF. Here the CDR3 DNA reads TGTGCCAGCACCAACGGGACAGCCTATGGCTACACCTTC.

This clone was observed a single time. The V gene is TRBV13, the J gene TRBJ2-7; weak D call: TRBD2 (7 bases). The germline V and J ends were trimmed by 4 bases and 1 base, with 20 bases remaining between them. CDR1 is PRHDT, CDR2 FYEKMQ, per germline (reference sequence). The CDR3 consists of 17 residues. CDR3 bases: TGTGCCAGCAGCTCGACCGGACTAGAGGGGGGATCCTACGAGCAGTACTTC. It specifies CASSSTGLEGGSYEQYF.

This rearrangement joins TRBV6-5 to TRBJ2-1, with TRBD2 matching 9 bases. The CDR3 has 14 residues. Germline V CDR1 and CDR2: MNHEY, SVGAGI. V lost 2 bases, J lost 6 bases, and 2 bases stayed unmatched. Written as DNA, the CDR3 is TGTGCCAGCAGTTACACTAGCGGGTCCAATGAGCAGTTCTTC. Translation gives CASSYTSGSNEQFF.

This clone was observed once. The chain recombines TRBV9 with TRBJ2-1, with 7 bases matching TRBD2. The CDR3 has 16 residues. Germline CDR1 SGDLS, CDR2 YYNGEE. The trim removed 0 bases at V and 4 bases at J, leaving 7 bases unmatched. This chain's CDR3 is CASSVGRAGSYNEQFF. CDR3 bases: TGTGCCAGCAGCGTAGGTCGAGCGGGATCGTACAATGAGCAGTTCTTC.

The chain links TRBV15 to TRBJ2-5; TRBD1 might be the D (6 bases). Per germline, CDR1 LNHNV and CDR2 YYDKDF (reference sequence). There are 16 residues in the CDR3. V gave up 1 base and J gave up 5 bases, with 17 bases separating them. This CDR3 is CATSRVNPGVGETQYF. CDR3 coding DNA: TGTGCCACCAGCAGAGTAAACCCAGGGGTGGGGGAGACCCAGTACTTC.

This CDR3 is CASTGHQNTEAFF. DNA for the CDR3: TGTGCCAGCACCGGACACCAGAACACTGAAGCTTTCTTT. The rearrangement uses TRBV6-6 and TRBJ1-1; tentative D call: TRBD1 (5 bases). Germline CDR1 reads MNHNY; CDR2 reads SVGAGI (reference sequence). The CDR3 is made up of 13 amino acids. Deletions cut 7 bases from V and 1 base from J, with 10 bases between.

The rearrangement uses TRBV5-1 and TRBJ1-2; no firm D call. The CDR3 totals 10 residues. From germline, CDR1 is SGHRS and CDR2 YFSETQ. Trimming stripped 1 base from V and 8 bases from J, with 3 bases between. The CDR3 protein is CASSLTGYTF. In nucleotides, the CDR3 is TGCGCCAGCAGCTTGACAGGCTACACCTTC.

The chain uses TRBV27 and TRBJ2-7, with a possible D match to TRBD2 (6 bases). Germline V gives CDR1 MNHEY, CDR2 SMNVEV (reference sequence). V lost 0 bases and J 3 bases, leaving 9 bases between the germline ends. The CDR3 is 14 amino acids. CDR3 region: CASSLSGGVYEQYF. CDR3 DNA sequence: TGTGCCAGCAGTTTATCAGGAGGGGTCTACGAGCAGTACTTC.

Turning to this clone: Other DNA sequences in this specimen translate into the identical CDR3. The chain is built from TRBV5-4 and TRBJ2-6; D unclear. Trimming stripped 4 bases from V and 0 bases from J, with 8 bases between. CDR3 size: 15 residues. CDR1 is SGHNT and CDR2 is YYREEE in the germline V gene (reference sequence). CDR3 DNA: TGTGCCAGCAGCAGTAAGAGCTCTGGGGCCAACGTCCTGACTTTC. It codes for CASSSKSSGANVLTF.

This clone was counted only a few times. The V and J genes are TRBV9 and TRBJ1-1; TRBD1 matches at 9 bases. There are 14 residues in the CDR3. Germline CDR1 is SGDLS and CDR2 is YYNGEE. Trimming cost V 2 bases and J 1 base; bases outside gene matches: 0. DNA for the CDR3: TGTGCCAGCAGCGTGGGACAGGGGAACACTGAAGCTTTCTTT. Translating it yields CASSVGQGNTEAFF.

This chain joins TRBV13 and TRBJ2-7; 7 nucleotides match TRBD2. The trim removed 3 bases at V and 4 bases at J, leaving 9 bases unmatched. CDR3 length: 15 residues. Germline V CDR1 and CDR2: PRHDT, FYEKMQ (reference sequence). This CDR3 is CASSFRGGPDYEQYF. The CDR3 DNA sequence: TGTGCCAGCAGCTTCCGGGGAGGGCCTGATTACGAGCAGTACTTC.

The chain joins TRBV6-6 to TRBJ1-1, with TRBD1 identical over 7 bases. V lost 2 bases, J lost 4 bases, and 10 bases stayed unmatched. Germline V gene data show CDR1 as MNHNY and CDR2 as SVGAGI (reference sequence). The CDR3 is 16 amino acids. The chain's CDR3 is CASSYTTGPLGTEAFF. In nucleotides, the CDR3 is TGTGCCAGCAGTTACACGACAGGGCCCCTGGGCACTGAAGCTTTCTTT.

The chain has TRBV5-6 and TRBJ2-5, with D possibly TRBD1 on 6 matching bases. V was pared by 3 bases and J by 3 bases, with 21 bases between. The CDR3 is made up of 17 amino acids. The germline gives CDR1 SGHDT, CDR2 YYEEEE. The chain's CDR3 is CASSSLTGRYSEETQYF. The CDR3 region has the DNA TGTGCCAGCAGCTCACTAACAGGGCGTTATTCTGAAGAGACCCAGTACTTC.

This clone appeared once. J is TRBJ1-2 and V is TRBV6-5; D gene ambiguous. V was shortened by 0 bases and J by 4 bases, with 15 bases between the two germline ends. This CDR3 comprises 16 residues. Germline V CDR1 and CDR2: MNHEY, SVGAGI. The DNA for the CDR3 is TGTGCCAGCAGTTACTCAGGAGGGAGGAGATTCTATGGCTACACCTTC. It translates to CASSYSGGRRFYGYTF.

The chain has TRBV5-8 and TRBJ1-4; maybe TRBD1 (5 bases). The V end was cut by 6 bases, the J end by 12 bases, with 15 bases between. The length of the CDR3 is 12 residues. Germline V lookup: CDR1 SGHTS, CDR2 YDEGEE. This chain's CDR3 is CASTYGAPELFF. DNA of the CDR3: TGTGCCAGCACCTATGGGGCACCGGAACTGTTTTTT.

The CDR3 DNA reads as TGTGCCAGCAGTTCCAGCTTTACTACGACCTACGAGCAGTACTTC. This encodes CASSSSFTTTYEQYF. The chain links TRBV6-6 to TRBJ2-7; D gene unclear. This CDR3 has 15 residues. CDR1 is MNHNY and CDR2 is SVGAGI in the germline V gene (reference sequence). Trimming cost V 4 bases and J 2 bases, with 15 bases left between them.

The chain combines TRBV25-1 with TRBJ2-3; 12 positions match TRBD1. V lost 4 bases, J lost 4 bases, and 6 bases stayed unmatched. Germline lookup yields CDR1 MGHDK and CDR2 SYGVNS. This CDR3 spans 16 amino acids. CDR3 amino acids: CASSGRDRGRADTQYF. The CDR3 region has the DNA TGTGCCAGCAGTGGCAGGGACAGGGGGCGGGCAGATACGCAGTATTTT.

V gene TRBV10-1 combines with J gene TRBJ1-5; 9 positions agree with TRBD1. This CDR3 has 16 amino acids. CDR1 is WNHNN, CDR2 SYGVQD, per germline (reference sequence). V shed 5 bases and J 2 bases; nucleotides not matched to a gene: 7. The CDR3 reads CASSHRGLKGNQPQHF. The CDR3 DNA sequence: TGCGCCAGCAGTCACAGGGGGCTGAAGGGCAATCAGCCCCAGCATTTT.

This clone was seen a handful of times. CDR3 residues: CASSRGGEQFF. CDR3 in DNA: TGTGCCAGTAGTAGAGGGGGTGAGCAGTTCTTC. This chain links TRBV19 with TRBJ2-1; perhaps TRBD1 as D (6 bases). Germline V lookup: CDR1 LNHDA, CDR2 SQIVND (reference sequence). V lost 4 bases, J lost 9 bases, and 7 bases lay in between. The CDR3 has 11 residues.

The chain joins TRBV9 to TRBJ1-2; 11 bases map to TRBD1. In germline, CDR1 is SGDLS, CDR2 YYNGEE. V trimming: 4 bases; J trimming: 4 bases; junction bases outside the gene matches: 9. This CDR3 is 16 amino acids long. CDR3 sequence (DNA): TGTGCCAGCAGCTCTCGGCCGGGACAGGGGGGCTATGGCTACACCTTC. Translated, it gives CASSSRPGQGGYGYTF.

The V gene is TRBV15, the J gene TRBJ1-1; D not certain. Looked up from germline, CDR1 is LNHNV and CDR2 is YYDKDF (reference sequence). CDR3 length: 14 residues. V was pared by 5 bases and J by 3 bases, with 13 bases between. CDR3 sequence reads: CATSPPREDTEAFF. Written as DNA, the CDR3 is TGTGCCACCAGCCCACCACGGGAGGACACTGAAGCTTTCTTT.